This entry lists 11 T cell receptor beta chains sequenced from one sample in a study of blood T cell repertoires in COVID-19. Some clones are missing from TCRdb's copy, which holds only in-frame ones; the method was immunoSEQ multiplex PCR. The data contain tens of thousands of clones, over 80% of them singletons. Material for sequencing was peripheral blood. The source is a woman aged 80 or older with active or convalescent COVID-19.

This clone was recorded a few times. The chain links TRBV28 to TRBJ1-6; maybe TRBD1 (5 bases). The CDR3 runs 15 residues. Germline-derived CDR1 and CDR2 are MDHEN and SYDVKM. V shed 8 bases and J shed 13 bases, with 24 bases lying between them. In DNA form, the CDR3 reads TGTGCCAGCCTCTTTGGGGGGAGGCCCTTGGGTCCCCTCCACTTT. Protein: CASLFGGRPLGPLHF.

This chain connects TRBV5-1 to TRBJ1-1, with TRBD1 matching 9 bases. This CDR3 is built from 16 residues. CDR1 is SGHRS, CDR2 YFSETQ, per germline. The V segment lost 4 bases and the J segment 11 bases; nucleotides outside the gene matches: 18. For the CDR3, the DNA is TGCGCCAGCAGCCAGGGGGCGGGACAGGGACTTTGGGCGGCTTTCTTT. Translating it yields CASSQGAGQGLWAAFF.

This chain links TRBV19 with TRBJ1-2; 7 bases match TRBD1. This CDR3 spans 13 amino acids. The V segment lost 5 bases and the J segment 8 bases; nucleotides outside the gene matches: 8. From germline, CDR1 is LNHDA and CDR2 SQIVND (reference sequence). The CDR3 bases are TGTGCCAGTAGTGAAACAGGGGTGCTGGGCTACACCTTC. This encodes CASSETGVLGYTF.

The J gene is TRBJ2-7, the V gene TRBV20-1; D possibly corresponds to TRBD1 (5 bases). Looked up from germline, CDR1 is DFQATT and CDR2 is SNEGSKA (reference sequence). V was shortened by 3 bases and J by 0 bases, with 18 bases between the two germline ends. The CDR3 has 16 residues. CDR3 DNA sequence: TGCAGTGCTAGTTATCAGGGTAGGGATTCCTCCTACGAGCAGTACTTC. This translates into CSASYQGRDSSYEQYF.

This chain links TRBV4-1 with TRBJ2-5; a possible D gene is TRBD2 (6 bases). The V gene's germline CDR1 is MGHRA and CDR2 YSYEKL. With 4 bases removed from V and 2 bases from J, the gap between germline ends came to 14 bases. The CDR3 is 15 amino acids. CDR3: CASSPQFLAQETQYF. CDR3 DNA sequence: TGCGCCAGCAGCCCTCAGTTTCTAGCGCAAGAGACCCAGTACTTC.

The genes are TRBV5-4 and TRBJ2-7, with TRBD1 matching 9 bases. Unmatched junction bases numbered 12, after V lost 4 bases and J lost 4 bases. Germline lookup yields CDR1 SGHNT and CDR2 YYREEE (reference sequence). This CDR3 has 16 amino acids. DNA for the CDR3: TGTGCCAGCAGCATCACCCCGGGACAGGGCCCTTACGAGCAGTACTTC. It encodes CASSITPGQGPYEQYF.

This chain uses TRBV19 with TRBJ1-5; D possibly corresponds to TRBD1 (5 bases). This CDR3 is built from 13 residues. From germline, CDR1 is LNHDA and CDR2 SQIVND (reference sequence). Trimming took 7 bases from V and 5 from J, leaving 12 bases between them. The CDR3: CASNPRGYQPQHF. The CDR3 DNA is TGTGCCAGTAACCCAAGGGGTTATCAGCCCCAGCATTTT.

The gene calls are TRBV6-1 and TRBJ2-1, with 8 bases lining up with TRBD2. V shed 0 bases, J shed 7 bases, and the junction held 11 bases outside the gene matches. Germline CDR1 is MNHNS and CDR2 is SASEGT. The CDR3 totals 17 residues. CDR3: CASSEALRASGRNEQFF. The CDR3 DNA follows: TGTGCCAGCAGTGAAGCGCTTCGGGCTAGCGGGCGAAATGAGCAGTTCTTC.

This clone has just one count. CDR3 DNA: TGTGCCAGCAGCCCCCGGACAGGGGGAATTCAGTACTTC. Translating it yields CASSPRTGGIQYF. V is TRBV9 and J is TRBJ2-4; 10 positions agree with TRBD1. The ends lost 4 bases at V and 10 bases at J; junction bases unmatched: 5. Germline lookup yields CDR1 SGDLS and CDR2 YYNGEE. CDR3 size: 13 residues.

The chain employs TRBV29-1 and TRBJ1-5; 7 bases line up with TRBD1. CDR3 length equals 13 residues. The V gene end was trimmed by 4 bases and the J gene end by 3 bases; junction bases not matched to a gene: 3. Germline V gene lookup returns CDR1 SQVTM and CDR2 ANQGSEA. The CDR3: CSVGQGDNQPQHF. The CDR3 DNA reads TGCAGCGTTGGACAGGGAGACAATCAGCCCCAGCATTTT.

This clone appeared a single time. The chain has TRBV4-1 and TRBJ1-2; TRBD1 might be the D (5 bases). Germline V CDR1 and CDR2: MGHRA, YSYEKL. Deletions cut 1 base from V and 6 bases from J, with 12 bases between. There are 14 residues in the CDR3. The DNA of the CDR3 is TGCGCCAGCAGCCAAGCCCCGGGGGTGGATGGCTACACCTTC. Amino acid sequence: CASSQAPGVDGYTF.